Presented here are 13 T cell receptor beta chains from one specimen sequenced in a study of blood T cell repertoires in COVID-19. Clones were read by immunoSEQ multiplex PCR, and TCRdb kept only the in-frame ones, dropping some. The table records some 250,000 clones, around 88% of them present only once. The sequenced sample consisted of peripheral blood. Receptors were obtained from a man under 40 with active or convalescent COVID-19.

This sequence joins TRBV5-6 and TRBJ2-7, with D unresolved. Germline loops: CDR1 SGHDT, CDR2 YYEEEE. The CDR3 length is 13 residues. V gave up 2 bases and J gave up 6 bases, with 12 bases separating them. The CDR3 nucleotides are TGTGCCAGCAGCTTTCTCTCGCAGGCCGAGCAGTACTTC. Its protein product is CASSFLSQAEQYF.

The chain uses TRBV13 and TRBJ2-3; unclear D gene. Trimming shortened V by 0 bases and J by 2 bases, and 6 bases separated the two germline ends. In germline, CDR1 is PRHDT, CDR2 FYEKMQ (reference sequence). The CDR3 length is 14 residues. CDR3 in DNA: TGTGCCAGCAGCTTAGGTCAAATCACAGATACGCAGTATTTT. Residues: CASSLGQITDTQYF.

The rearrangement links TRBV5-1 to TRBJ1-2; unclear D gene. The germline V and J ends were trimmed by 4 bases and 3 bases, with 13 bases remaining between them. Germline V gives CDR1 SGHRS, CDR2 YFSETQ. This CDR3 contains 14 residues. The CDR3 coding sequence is TGCGCCAGCAGCCCTGCCACAAATTACTATGGCTACACCTTC. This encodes CASSPATNYYGYTF. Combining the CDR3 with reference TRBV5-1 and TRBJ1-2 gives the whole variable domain KAGVTQTPRYLIKTRGQQVTLSCSPISGHRSVSWYQQTPGQGLQFLFEYFSETQRNKGNFPGRFSGRQFSNSRSEMNVSTLELGDSALYLCASSPATNYYGYTFGSGTRLTVV.

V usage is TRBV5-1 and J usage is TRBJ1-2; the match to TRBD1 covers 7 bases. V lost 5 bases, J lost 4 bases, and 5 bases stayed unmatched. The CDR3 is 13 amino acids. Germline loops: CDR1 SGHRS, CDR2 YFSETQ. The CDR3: CASSVTGVYGYTF. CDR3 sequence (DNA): TGCGCCAGCAGTGTCACAGGGGTCTATGGCTACACCTTC.

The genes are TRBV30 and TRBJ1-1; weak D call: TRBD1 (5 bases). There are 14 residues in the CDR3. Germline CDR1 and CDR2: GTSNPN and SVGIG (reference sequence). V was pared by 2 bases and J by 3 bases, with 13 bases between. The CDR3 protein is CAWSPTDSHTEAFF. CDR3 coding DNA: TGTGCCTGGAGTCCCACCGACAGCCACACTGAAGCTTTCTTT.

The CDR3 here is CAVSGEGTDTQYF. In nucleotides, the CDR3 is TGCGCCGTCAGCGGGGAAGGCACAGATACGCAGTATTTT. The chain recombines TRBV5-1 with TRBJ2-3, with TRBD2 matching 7 bases. The germline CDR1 and CDR2 sequences are SGHRS and YFSETQ. The CDR3 runs 13 residues. The V gene end was trimmed by 10 bases and the J gene end by 1 base; junction bases not matched to a gene: 6. Combining the CDR3 with reference TRBV5-1 and TRBJ2-3 gives the whole variable domain KAGVTQTPRYLIKTRGQQVTLSCSPISGHRSVSWYQQTPGQGLQFLFEYFSETQRNKGNFPGRFSGRQFSNSRSEMNVSTLELGDSALYLCAVSGEGTDTQYFGPGTRLTVL.

The chain's CDR3 is CASKPGTGRYNEQFF. The CDR3, as DNA: TGTGCCAGTAAACCCGGGACAGGGAGGTACAATGAGCAGTTCTTC. The chain joins TRBV19 to TRBJ2-1, with TRBD1 matching over 9 bases. From germline, CDR1 is LNHDA and CDR2 SQIVND (reference sequence). The V segment lost 7 bases and the J segment 4 bases; nucleotides outside the gene matches: 8. The CDR3 loop spans 15 amino acids. The whole variable domain, filled in from reference TRBV19 and TRBJ2-1, reads DGGITQSPKYLFRKEGQNVTLSCEQNLNHDAMYWYRQDPGQGLRLIYYSQIVNDFQKGDIAEGYSVSREKKESFPLTVTSAQKNPTAFYLCASKPGTGRYNEQFFGPGTRLTVL.

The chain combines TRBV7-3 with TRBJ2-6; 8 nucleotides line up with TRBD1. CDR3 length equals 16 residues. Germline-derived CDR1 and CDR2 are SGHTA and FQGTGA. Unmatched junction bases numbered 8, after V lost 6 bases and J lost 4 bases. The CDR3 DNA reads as TGTGCCAGCAGAGGAGGACAGGGCGTCGGGGCCAACGTCCTGACTTTC. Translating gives CASRGGQGVGANVLTF.

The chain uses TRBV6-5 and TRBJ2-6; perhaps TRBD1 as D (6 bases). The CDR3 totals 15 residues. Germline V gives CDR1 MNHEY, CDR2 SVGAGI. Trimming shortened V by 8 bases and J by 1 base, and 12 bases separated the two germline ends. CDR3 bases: TGTGCCAGCGGCGGACAGACGTCTGGGGCCAACGTCCTGACTTTC. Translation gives CASGGQTSGANVLTF.

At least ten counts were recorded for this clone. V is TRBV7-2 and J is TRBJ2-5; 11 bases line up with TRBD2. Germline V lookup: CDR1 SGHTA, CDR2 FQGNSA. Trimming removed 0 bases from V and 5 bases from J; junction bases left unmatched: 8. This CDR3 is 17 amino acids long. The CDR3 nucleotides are TGTGCCAGCAGCTTAGCTTATAGCGGGGGGGCGTGGGAGACCCAGTACTTC. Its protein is CASSLAYSGGAWETQYF. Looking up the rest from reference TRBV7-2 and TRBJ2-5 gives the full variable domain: GAGVSQSPSNKVTEKGKDVELRCDPISGHTALYWYRQSLGQGLEFLIYFQGNSAPDKSGLPSDRFSAERTGGSVSTLTIQRTQQEDSAVYLCASSLAYSGGAWETQYFGPGTRLLVL.

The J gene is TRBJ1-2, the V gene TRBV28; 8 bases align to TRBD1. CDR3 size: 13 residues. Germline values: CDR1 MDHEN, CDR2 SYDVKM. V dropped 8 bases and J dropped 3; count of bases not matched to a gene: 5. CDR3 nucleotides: TGTGCCAGCCTCCAGGGGGCAGACTATGGCTACACCTTC. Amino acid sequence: CASLQGADYGYTF.

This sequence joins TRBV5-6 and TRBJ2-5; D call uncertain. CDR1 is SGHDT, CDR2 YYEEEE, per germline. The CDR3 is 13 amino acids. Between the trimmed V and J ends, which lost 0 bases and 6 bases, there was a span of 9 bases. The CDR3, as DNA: TGTGCCAGCAGCTTGGTAGGTGGGCAGACCCAGTACTTC. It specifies CASSLVGGQTQYF.

CDR3 in DNA: TGCGCCAGCAGCCAAGTTTTAGGCTCCAAGAGCGGGACAATTTACAATGAGCAGTTCTTC. It translates to CASSQVLGSKSGTIYNEQFF. This chain joins TRBV4-1 and TRBJ2-1; the D gene is possibly TRBD2 (7 bases). Trimming took off 1 base at V and 4 bases at J, with 26 bases between the two ends. Germline CDR1 MGHRA, CDR2 YSYEKL. The CDR3 extends over 20 amino acids.